What follows are 8 T cell receptor beta chains derived from one specimen sequenced in a study of beta chain features in type 1 diabetes. Reverse transcribing all isolated RNA meant expressed TCRB transcripts were sequenced. Sequencing was performed with immunoSEQ multiplex PCR; in TCRdb, only in-frame clones are kept and a portion is missing. The data show about 150,000 clones, around 10% seen once. The sequencing sample was made of central memory CD4+ T cells from blood. The source of these receptors is a man younger than 35 in good health.

This clone came up a few times. The chain carries TRBV2 and TRBJ2-1, with D uncertain. V dropped 3 bases and J dropped 8 bases, with 14 bases sitting between them. This CDR3 has 14 residues. Looked up from germline, CDR1 is SNHLY and CDR2 is FYNNEI. The CDR3 DNA sequence: TGTGCCAGCAGTGATAAGGGTAGGGTGGATGAGCAGTTCTTC. It translates to CASSDKGRVDEQFF.

Comment on this clone: This could be a read error, since a much larger clone is one nucleotide away. The sample has other DNA sequences that encode this CDR3 too. The rearrangement uses TRBV2 and TRBJ2-5; 7 bases are shared with TRBD2. The CDR3 consists of 14 residues. Losses at the gene ends were 8 bases for V and 5 bases for J; bases not matched to a gene: 11. CDR1 SNHLY and CDR2 FYNNEI come from the germline V gene. The chain's CDR3 is CASQANGGGETQYF. The CDR3, as DNA: TGTGCCAGCCAGGCCAACGGGGGAGGGGAGACCCAGTACTTC.

This clone was counted between two and nine times. This sequence joins TRBV7-9 and TRBJ2-5, with TRBD2 matching over 8 bases. Germline V gene lookup returns CDR1 SEHNR and CDR2 FQNEAQ (reference sequence). The junction had 6 bases not matched to a gene; V was cut back by 5 bases and J by 1 base. CDR3 size: 15 residues. CDR3 sequence reads: CASSAYGTSQETQYF. In DNA, the CDR3 is TGTGCCAGCAGCGCATACGGGACTAGCCAAGAGACCCAGTACTTC.

The rearrangement uses TRBV4-2 and TRBJ2-1, with D perhaps TRBD2 (6 bases). There are 13 residues in the CDR3. Trimming took 6 bases from V and 5 from J, leaving 11 bases between them. Germline CDR1 LGHNA, CDR2 YNFKEQ. The CDR3 nucleotides read TGTGCCAGCAGACTAGCCTCTAACAATGAGCAGTTCTTC. This sequence encodes CASRLASNNEQFF.

This clone has only a few counts. The CDR3 nucleotides read TGTGCCAGCAGCTTGAGGTACGAGCAGTACTTC. It codes for CASSLRYEQYF. V usage is TRBV5-6 and J usage is TRBJ2-5, with unresolved D. Gene TRBJ2-7 matches the end of the DNA better, so the J call may be wrong. CDR1 and CDR2 from the germline V gene are SGHDT and YYEEEE. This CDR3 comprises 11 residues.

The gene calls are TRBV28 and TRBJ1-1; D unresolved. The CDR3 loop spans 11 amino acids. The V and J ends lost 8 bases and 1 base respectively, with 5 bases between them. Germline lookup yields CDR1 MDHEN and CDR2 SYDVKM. The CDR3 loop reads CASDGNTEAFF. The CDR3 coding sequence is TGTGCCAGCGATGGGAACACTGAAGCTTTCTTT.

A few counts support this clone. The chain recombines TRBV5-1 with TRBJ1-2, with D hard to call. The CDR3 length is 13 residues. Germline assignment: CDR1 SGHRS and CDR2 YFSETQ. V shed 4 bases and J shed 8 bases, with 15 bases lying between them. CDR3 amino acids: CASSKGVGKGYTF. The CDR3 DNA sequence: TGCGCCAGCAGCAAGGGAGTCGGCAAGGGCTACACCTTC. Variable domain in full (rest from reference TRBV5-1 and TRBJ1-2): KAGVTQTPRYLIKTRGQQVTLSCSPISGHRSVSWYQQTPGQGLQFLFEYFSETQRNKGNFPGRFSGRQFSNSRSEMNVSTLELGDSALYLCASSKGVGKGYTFGSGTRLTVV.

This clone was detected only a few times. The genes are TRBV4-1 and TRBJ1-5; D is ambiguous. This CDR3 is built from 13 residues. Germline values: CDR1 MGHRA, CDR2 YSYEKL. The V and J ends lost 4 bases and 4 bases respectively, with 8 bases between them. CDR3: CASSLDGNQPQHF. CDR3 DNA sequence: TGCGCCAGCAGCCTAGACGGGAATCAGCCCCAGCATTTT.